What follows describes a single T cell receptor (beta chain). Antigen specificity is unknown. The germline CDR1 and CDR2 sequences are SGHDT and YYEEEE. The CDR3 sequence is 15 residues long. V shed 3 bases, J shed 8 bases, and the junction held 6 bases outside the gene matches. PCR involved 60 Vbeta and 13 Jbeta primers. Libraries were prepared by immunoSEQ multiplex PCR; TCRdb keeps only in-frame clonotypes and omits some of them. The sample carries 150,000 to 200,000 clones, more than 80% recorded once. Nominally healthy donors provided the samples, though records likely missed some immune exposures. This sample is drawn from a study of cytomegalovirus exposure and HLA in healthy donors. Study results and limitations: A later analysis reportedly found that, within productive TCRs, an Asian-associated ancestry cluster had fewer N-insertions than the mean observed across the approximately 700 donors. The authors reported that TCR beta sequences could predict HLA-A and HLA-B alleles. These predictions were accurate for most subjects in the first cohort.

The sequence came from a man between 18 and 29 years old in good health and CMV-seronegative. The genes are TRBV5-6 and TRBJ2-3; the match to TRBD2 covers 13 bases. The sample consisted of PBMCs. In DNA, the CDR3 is TGTGCCAGCAGCTCACTAGCGGGGGGGCCCCTTACGCAGTATTTT. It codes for CASSSLAGGPLTQYF.